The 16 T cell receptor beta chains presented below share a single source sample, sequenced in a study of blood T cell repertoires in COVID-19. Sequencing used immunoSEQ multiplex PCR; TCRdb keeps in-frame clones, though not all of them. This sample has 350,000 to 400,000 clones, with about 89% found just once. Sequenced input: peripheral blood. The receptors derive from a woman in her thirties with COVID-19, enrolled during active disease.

CDR3 loop: CSAPRLAGAGADTQYF. Written as DNA, the CDR3 is TGCAGCGCGCCCCGACTAGCGGGAGCGGGCGCAGATACGCAGTATTTT. The chain carries TRBV29-1 and TRBJ2-3; the match to TRBD2 covers 12 bases. The CDR3 spans 16 residues. Germline V gene sequence: CDR1 SQVTM, CDR2 ANQGSEA. V shed 7 bases, J shed 4 bases, and the junction held 12 bases outside the gene matches.

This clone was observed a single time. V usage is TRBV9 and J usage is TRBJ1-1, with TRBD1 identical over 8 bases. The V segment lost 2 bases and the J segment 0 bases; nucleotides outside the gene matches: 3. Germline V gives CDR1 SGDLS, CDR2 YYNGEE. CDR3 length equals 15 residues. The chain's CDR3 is CASSVTGGLNTEAFF. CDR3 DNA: TGTGCCAGCAGCGTTACAGGGGGACTGAACACTGAAGCTTTCTTT.

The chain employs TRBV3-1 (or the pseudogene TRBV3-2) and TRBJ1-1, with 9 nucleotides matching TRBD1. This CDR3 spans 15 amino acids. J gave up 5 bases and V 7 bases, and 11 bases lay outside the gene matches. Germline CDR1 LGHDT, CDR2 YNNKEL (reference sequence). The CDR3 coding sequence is TGTGCCAGCAACAAACCTCGGGACAGGGCTACTGAAGCTTTCTTT. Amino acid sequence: CASNKPRDRATEAFF.

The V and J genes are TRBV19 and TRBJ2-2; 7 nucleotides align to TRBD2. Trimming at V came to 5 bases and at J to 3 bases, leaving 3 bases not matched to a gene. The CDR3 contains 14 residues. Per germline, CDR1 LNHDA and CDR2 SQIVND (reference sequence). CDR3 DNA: TGTGCCAGTAGTTCGGCGGGAGACACCGGGGAGCTGTTTTTT. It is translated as CASSSAGDTGELFF.

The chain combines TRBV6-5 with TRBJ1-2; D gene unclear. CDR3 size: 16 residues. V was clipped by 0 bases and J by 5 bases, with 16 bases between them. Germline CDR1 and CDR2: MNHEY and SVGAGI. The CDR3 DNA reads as TGTGCCAGCAGTTACTCGAGTGGAAGGTACGGGTATGGCTACACCTTC. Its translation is CASSYSSGRYGYGYTF.

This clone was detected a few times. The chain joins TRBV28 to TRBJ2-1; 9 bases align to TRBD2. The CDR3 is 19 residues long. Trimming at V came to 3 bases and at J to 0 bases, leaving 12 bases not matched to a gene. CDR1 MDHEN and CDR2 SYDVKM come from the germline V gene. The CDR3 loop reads CASSFDGFLAGSSYNEQFF. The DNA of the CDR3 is TGTGCCAGCAGTTTCGACGGGTTCCTAGCGGGGAGCTCCTACAATGAGCAGTTCTTC.

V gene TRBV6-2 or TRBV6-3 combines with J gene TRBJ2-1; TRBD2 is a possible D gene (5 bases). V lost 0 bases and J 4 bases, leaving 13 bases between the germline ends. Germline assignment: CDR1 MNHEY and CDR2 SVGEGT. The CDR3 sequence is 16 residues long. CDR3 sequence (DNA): TGTGCCAGCAGTTACTCGCGGCTAGCCATATACAATGAGCAGTTCTTC. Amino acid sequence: CASSYSRLAIYNEQFF.

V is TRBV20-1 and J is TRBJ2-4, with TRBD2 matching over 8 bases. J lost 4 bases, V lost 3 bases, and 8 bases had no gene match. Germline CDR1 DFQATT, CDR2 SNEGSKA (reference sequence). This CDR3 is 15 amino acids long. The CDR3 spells CSASLAGGSKNIQYF. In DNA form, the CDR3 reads TGCAGTGCTAGTTTGGCGGGGGGTTCTAAAAACATTCAGTACTTC.

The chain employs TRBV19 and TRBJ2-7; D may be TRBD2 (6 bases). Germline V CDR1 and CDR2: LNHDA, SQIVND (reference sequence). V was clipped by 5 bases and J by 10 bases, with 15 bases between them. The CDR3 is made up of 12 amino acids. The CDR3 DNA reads TGTGCCAGTAGTTTCCGGAGGGCCCAACAGTACGTC. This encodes CASSFRRAQQYV.

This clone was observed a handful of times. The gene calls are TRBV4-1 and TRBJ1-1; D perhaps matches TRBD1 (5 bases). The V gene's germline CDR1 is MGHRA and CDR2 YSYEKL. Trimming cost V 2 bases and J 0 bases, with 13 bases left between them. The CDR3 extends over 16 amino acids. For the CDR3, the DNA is TGCGCCAGCAGCCAACGCCCCAGGGAATTGAACACTGAAGCTTTCTTT. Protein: CASSQRPRELNTEAFF.

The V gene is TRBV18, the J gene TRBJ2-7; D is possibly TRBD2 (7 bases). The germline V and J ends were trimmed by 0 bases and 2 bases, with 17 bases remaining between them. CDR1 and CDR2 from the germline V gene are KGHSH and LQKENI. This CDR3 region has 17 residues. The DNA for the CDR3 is TGTGCCAGCTCACCACCGTACTCGGGGGGCAATCCCTACGAGCAGTACTTC. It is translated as CASSPPYSGGNPYEQYF.

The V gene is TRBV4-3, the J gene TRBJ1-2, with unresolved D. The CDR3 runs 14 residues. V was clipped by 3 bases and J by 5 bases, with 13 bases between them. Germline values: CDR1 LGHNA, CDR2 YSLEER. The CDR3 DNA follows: TGCGCCAGCAGCCAGGAGGGTACTCCGTATGGCTACACCTTC. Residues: CASSQEGTPYGYTF.

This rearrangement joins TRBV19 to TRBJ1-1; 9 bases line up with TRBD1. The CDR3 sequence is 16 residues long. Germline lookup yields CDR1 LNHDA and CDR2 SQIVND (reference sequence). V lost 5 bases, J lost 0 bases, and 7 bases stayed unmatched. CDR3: CASSPRTGDMNTEAFF. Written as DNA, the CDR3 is TGTGCCAGTAGTCCTCGGACAGGGGACATGAACACTGAAGCTTTCTTT.

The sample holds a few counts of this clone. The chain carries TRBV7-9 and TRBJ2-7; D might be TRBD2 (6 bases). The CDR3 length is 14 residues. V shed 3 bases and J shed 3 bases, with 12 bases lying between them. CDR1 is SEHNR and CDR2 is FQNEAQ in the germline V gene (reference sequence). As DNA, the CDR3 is TGTGCCAGCAGCTTGGGGACTGGCTACTACGAGCAGTACGTC. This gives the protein CASSLGTGYYEQYV.

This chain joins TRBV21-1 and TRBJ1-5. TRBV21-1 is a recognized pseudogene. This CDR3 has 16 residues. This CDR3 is CASSRREVVKRQPQHF. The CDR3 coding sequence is TGTGCCAGCAGCCGAAGGGAGGTGGTCAAGCGGCAGCCCCAGCATTTT.

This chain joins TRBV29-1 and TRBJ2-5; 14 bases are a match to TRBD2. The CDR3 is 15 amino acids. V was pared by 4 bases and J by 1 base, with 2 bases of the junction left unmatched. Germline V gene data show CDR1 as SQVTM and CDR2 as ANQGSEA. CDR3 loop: CSVGGTSGSQETQYF. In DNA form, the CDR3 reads TGCAGCGTTGGGGGGACTAGCGGGAGCCAAGAGACCCAGTACTTC.